The source of this T cell receptor beta chain is a study of blood T cell repertoires in COVID-19. CDR1 and CDR2 from the germline V gene are MNHEY and SMNVEV (reference sequence). The CDR3 is 13 amino acids. The V end was cut by 3 bases, the J end by 2 bases, with 5 bases between. Recovered participants had two consecutive negative NP/OP PCR tests, healthcare professional clearance, or symptom resolution. Using immunoSEQ multiplex PCR, the repertoire was profiled, and TCRdb retains in-frame clones only, with some absent. The sample records 250,000 to 350,000 clones, 70% to 90% being singletons. Sequenced input: PBMCs or T cells enriched from blood (not recorded which). The chain uses TRBV27 and TRBJ2-1; D call uncertain. This sequence originates from a woman aged 18-29 years who had recovered from COVID-19. The CDR3 spells CASSFQTYNEQFF. The CDR3, as DNA: TGTGCCAGCAGTTTTCAGACCTACAATGAGCAGTTCTTC.